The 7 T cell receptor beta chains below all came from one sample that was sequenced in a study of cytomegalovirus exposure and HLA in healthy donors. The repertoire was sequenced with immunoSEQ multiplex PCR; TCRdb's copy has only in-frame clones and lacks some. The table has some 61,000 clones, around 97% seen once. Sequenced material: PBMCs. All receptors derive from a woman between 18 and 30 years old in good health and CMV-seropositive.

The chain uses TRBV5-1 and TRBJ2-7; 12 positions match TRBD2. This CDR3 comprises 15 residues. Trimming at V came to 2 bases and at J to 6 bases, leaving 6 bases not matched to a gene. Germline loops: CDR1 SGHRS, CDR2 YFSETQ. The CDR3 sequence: CASSFTSGRMGEQYF. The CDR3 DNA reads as TGCGCCAGCAGCTTTACTAGCGGGAGGATGGGCGAGCAGTACTTC.

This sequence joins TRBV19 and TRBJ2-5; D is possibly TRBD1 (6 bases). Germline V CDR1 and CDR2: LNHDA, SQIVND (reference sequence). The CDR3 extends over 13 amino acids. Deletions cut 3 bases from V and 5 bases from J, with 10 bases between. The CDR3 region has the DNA TGTGCCAGTAGTATCTGGGGGCCGGAGACCCAGTACTTC. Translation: CASSIWGPETQYF. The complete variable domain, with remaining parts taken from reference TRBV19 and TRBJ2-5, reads DGGITQSPKYLFRKEGQNVTLSCEQNLNHDAMYWYRQDPGQGLRLIYYSQIVNDFQKGDIAEGYSVSREKKESFPLTVTSAQKNPTAFYLCASSIWGPETQYFGPGTRLLVL.

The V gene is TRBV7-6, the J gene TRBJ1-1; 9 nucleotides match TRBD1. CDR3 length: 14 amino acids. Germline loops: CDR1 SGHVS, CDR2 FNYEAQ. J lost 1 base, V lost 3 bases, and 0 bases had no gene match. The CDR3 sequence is CASSLGQGNTEAFF. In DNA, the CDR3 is TGTGCCAGCAGCTTGGGACAGGGGAACACTGAAGCTTTCTTT.

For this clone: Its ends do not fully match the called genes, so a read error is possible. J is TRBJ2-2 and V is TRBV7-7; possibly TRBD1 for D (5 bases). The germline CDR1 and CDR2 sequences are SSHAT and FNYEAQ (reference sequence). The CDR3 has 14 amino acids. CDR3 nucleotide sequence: TGTGCTAGCAGCCCAGGGTTGCTTGTCGGGGAGCTGTTTTTT. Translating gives CASSPGLLVGELFF.

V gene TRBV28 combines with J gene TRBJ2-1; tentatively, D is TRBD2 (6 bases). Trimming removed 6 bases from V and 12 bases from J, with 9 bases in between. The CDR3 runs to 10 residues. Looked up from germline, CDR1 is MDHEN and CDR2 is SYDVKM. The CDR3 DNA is TGTGCCAGCAGCCGGGACTCGCAGTTCTTC. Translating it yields CASSRDSQFF. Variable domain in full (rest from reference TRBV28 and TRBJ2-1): DVKVTQSSRYLVKRTGEKVFLECVQDMDHENMFWYRQDPGLGLRLIYFSYDVKMKEKGDIPEGYSVSREKKERFSLILESASTNQTSMYLCASSRDSQFFGPGTRLTVL.

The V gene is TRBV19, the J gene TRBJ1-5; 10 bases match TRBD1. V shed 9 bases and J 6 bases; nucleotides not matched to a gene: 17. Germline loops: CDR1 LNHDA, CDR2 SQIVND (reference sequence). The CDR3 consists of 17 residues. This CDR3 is CASSLDRDRGLGQPQHF. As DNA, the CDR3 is TGTGCCAGCTCCCTAGACCGGGACAGGGGCTTGGGTCAGCCCCAGCATTTT.

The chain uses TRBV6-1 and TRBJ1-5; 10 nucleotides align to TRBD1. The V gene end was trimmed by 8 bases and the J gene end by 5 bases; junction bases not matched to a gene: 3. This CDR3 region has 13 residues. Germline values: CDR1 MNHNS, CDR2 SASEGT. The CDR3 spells CASLGTGDQPQHF. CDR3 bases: TGTGCCAGCCTCGGGACAGGGGATCAGCCCCAGCATTTT.